These 20 T cell receptor beta chains were all obtained from the same sample, sequenced in a study of a mutant IDH1 vaccine in newly diagnosed glioma. Antigens for these TCRs are unknown. Generated by immunoSEQ multiplex PCR, the TCRdb table keeps only in-frame clones and is missing some. The repertoire consists of 100,000 to 150,000 clones, with roughly 78% occurring once and the leading ten covering 5.5%. Time point given: week 11, during vaccination. Every vaccination contained 300 ug of the mutant IDH1 20-mer peptide and was paired with topical imiquimod. Sequenced material: PBMCs, taken from a glioma patient whose treatment included an IDH1 peptide vaccine. The receptors shown here come from a man aged 35-49 years with glioma.

This clone was recorded once. CDR3 DNA sequence: TGTGCCAGTCACCCTGCAGTCTCCTACGAGCAGTACTTC. It yields the protein CASHPAVSYEQYF. The chain carries TRBV2 and TRBJ2-7, with D unresolved. There are 13 residues in the CDR3. Looked up from germline, CDR1 is SNHLY and CDR2 is FYNNEI. With 9 bases removed from V and 0 bases from J, the gap between germline ends came to 12 bases.

As DNA, the CDR3 is TGTGCCAGCAGCGCCGCAGGGGGAAGGGATGGGAGAAATGAGCAGTTCTTC. Translating it yields CASSAAGGRDGRNEQFF. This chain uses TRBV11-3 with TRBJ2-1; 7 positions agree with TRBD1. V dropped 5 bases and J dropped 7; count of bases not matched to a gene: 17. The V gene's germline CDR1 is SGHNT and CDR2 YENEEA. This CDR3 has 17 amino acids.

CDR3 sequence: CASSPTGRAEQFF. For the CDR3, the DNA is TGTGCCAGTAGTCCGACAGGACGGGCTGAGCAGTTCTTC. The V and J genes are TRBV19 and TRBJ2-1, with D tentatively TRBD1 (6 bases). This CDR3 has 13 residues. Germline-derived CDR1 and CDR2 are LNHDA and SQIVND (reference sequence). V gave up 5 bases and J gave up 9 bases, with 14 bases separating them.

V is TRBV9 and J is TRBJ2-2, with D unresolved. V lost 4 bases and J 1 base, leaving 14 bases between the germline ends. The CDR3 sequence is 16 residues long. CDR1 and CDR2 from the germline V gene are SGDLS and YYNGEE. DNA for the CDR3: TGTGCCAGCAGCCCACAGTACCGCCTGAACACCGGGGAGCTGTTTTTT. This translates into CASSPQYRLNTGELFF. The full variable domain, in which reference TRBV9 and TRBJ2-2 provide the parts outside the CDR3, is DSGVTQTPKHLITATGQRVTLRCSPRSGDLSVYWYQQSLDQGLQFLIQYYNGEERAKGNILERFSAQQFPDLHSELNLSSLELGDSALYFCASSPQYRLNTGELFFGEGSRLTVL.

This rearrangement joins TRBV10-3 to TRBJ2-7; 8 bases match TRBD2. The length of the CDR3 is 15 residues. Germline CDR1 reads ENHRY; CDR2 reads SYGVKD. V was pared by 3 bases and J by 4 bases, with 8 bases of the junction left unmatched. CDR3 in DNA: TGTGCCATCAGTGATTCGGGAGGGGGATTGTACGAGCAGTACTTC. It codes for CAISDSGGGLYEQYF.

The V and J genes are TRBV11-2 and TRBJ2-1; weak D call: TRBD2 (5 bases). CDR1 and CDR2 from the germline V gene are SGHAT and FQNNGV. V lost 1 base and J lost 7, with 17 bases in between. The CDR3 has 16 amino acids. The CDR3 nucleotides are TGTGCCAGCAGCTTAGTAGAGGCTAGCTTTATAAATGAGCAGTTCTTC. Translation: CASSLVEASFINEQFF.

This rearrangement joins TRBV4-1 to TRBJ2-2; 8 nucleotides match TRBD2. Per the germline V gene, CDR1 is MGHRA and CDR2 is YSYEKL. CDR3 length: 17 amino acids. With 5 bases clipped from V and 5 bases from J, the junction kept 13 bases outside the gene matches. The CDR3 DNA is TGCGCCAGCAGCTCCCCACCGGGGGGGCCGGTAACCGGGGAGCTGTTTTTT. It codes for CASSSPPGGPVTGELFF.

This clone has more than one count but fewer than ten. The CDR3 here is CASSQQGADEQYF. CDR3 nucleotides: TGTGCCAGCAGCCAACAGGGGGCCGACGAGCAGTACTTC. The chain employs TRBV7-6 and TRBJ2-7, with 9 bases fitting TRBD1. The germline CDR1 and CDR2 sequences are SGHVS and FNYEAQ. The CDR3 is 13 amino acids. The V gene end was trimmed by 5 bases and the J gene end by 5 bases; junction bases not matched to a gene: 4.

The chain links TRBV15 to TRBJ2-1; TRBD2 aligns across 11 bases. CDR1 and CDR2 (germline): LNHNV, YYDKDF (reference sequence). The V segment lost 5 bases and the J segment 8 bases; nucleotides outside the gene matches: 8. The CDR3 totals 15 residues. CDR3 bases: TGTGCCACCAGCGGGGGACTAGCGGAACGGGATGAGCAGTTCTTC. It encodes CATSGGLAERDEQFF. Filled out from reference TRBV15 and TRBJ2-1, the complete variable domain reads DAMVIQNPRYQVTQFGKPVTLSCSQTLNHNVMYWYQQKSSQAPKLLFHYYDKDFNNEADTPDNFQSRRPNTSFCFLDIRSPGLGDTAMYLCATSGGLAERDEQFFGPGTRLTVL.

V gene TRBV7-3 combines with J gene TRBJ2-1; 7 bases are a match to TRBD2. Germline CDR1 is SGHTA and CDR2 is FQGTGA. The CDR3 loop spans 16 amino acids. The junction had 10 bases not matched to a gene; V was cut back by 5 bases and J by 3 bases. CDR3 region: CASSRVASGYYNEQFF. The CDR3 DNA sequence: TGTGCCAGCAGCCGGGTGGCTAGCGGCTACTACAATGAGCAGTTCTTC.

The chain carries TRBV4-1 and TRBJ2-1; D ambiguous. The germline V and J ends were trimmed by 0 bases and 8 bases, with 11 bases remaining between them. This CDR3 contains 14 residues. Germline V gives CDR1 MGHRA, CDR2 YSYEKL. CDR3 sequence (DNA): TGCGCCAGCAGCCAAGATCTTCCCTATGATGAGCAGTTCTTC. Translation gives CASSQDLPYDEQFF.

This chain links TRBV2 with TRBJ1-5; D gene unclear. CDR1 is SNHLY, CDR2 FYNNEI, per germline. The CDR3 consists of 12 residues. The V and J ends lost 3 bases and 6 bases respectively, with 6 bases between them. CDR3 in DNA: TGTGCCAGCAGTGAGTGGATTCAGCCCCAGCATTTT. Its protein product is CASSEWIQPQHF.

This clone was seen a single time. The chain is built from TRBV5-4 and TRBJ2-7, with 11 bases matching TRBD2. The CDR3 totals 15 residues. Unmatched junction bases numbered 10, after V lost 4 bases and J lost 7 bases. Germline values: CDR1 SGHNT, CDR2 YYREEE (reference sequence). This CDR3 is CASSPIAGGPEEQYF. CDR3 DNA sequence: TGTGCCAGCAGCCCGATAGCGGGAGGGCCGGAAGAGCAGTACTTC.

The chain carries TRBV9 and TRBJ1-4, with D possibly TRBD1 on 5 matching bases. Germline V gene lookup returns CDR1 SGDLS and CDR2 YYNGEE. V was clipped by 3 bases and J by 6 bases, with 24 bases between them. The CDR3 consists of 18 residues. In DNA form, the CDR3 reads TGTGCCAGCAGCGGGCACGATGGGCGGGCAGTGGGGGATGAAAAACTGTTTTTT. This sequence encodes CASSGHDGRAVGDEKLFF.

This sequence joins TRBV18 and TRBJ2-7; tentatively, D is TRBD2 (6 bases). V was shortened by 1 base and J by 3 bases, with 13 bases between the two germline ends. The CDR3 runs to 15 residues. The germline V gene encodes CDR1 KGHSH and CDR2 LQKENI. The CDR3 here is CASSPQMGGDYEQYF. In nucleotides, the CDR3 is TGTGCCAGCTCACCACAAATGGGAGGTGACTACGAGCAGTACTTC.

This rearrangement joins TRBV9 to TRBJ2-3, with 8 bases identical to TRBD1. Trimming at V came to 3 bases and at J to 6 bases, leaving 3 bases not matched to a gene. This CDR3 has 13 residues. Germline CDR1 is SGDLS and CDR2 is YYNGEE. The CDR3 region has the DNA TGTGCCAGCAGCGGGACAGGGTGGGATACGCAGTATTTT. As protein: CASSGTGWDTQYF.

V is TRBV5-6 and J is TRBJ2-1; 10 nucleotides agree with TRBD2. The CDR3 spans 17 residues. Germline CDR1 SGHDT, CDR2 YYEEEE. With V trimmed by 4 bases and J by 4 bases, 11 bases remained unmatched. As DNA, the CDR3 is TGTGCCAGCAGCCCGAACAGCGGGAGGGCCCCTTACAATGAGCAGTTCTTC. Its protein product is CASSPNSGRAPYNEQFF.

This clone was found once. One junction end does not reproduce the germline sequence, and a read error may be involved. The CDR3 spells CASSAAGGHEQYF. CDR3 in DNA: TGTGCTAGCAGCGCCGCCGGGGGCCACGAGCAGTACTTC. This chain links TRBV7-7 with TRBJ2-7, with D perhaps matching TRBD1 or TRBD2 (6 bases each). Germline V gives CDR1 SSHAT, CDR2 FNYEAQ (reference sequence). This CDR3 has 13 residues.

The rearrangement links TRBV19 to TRBJ1-3; D gene uncertain. The CDR3 length is 13 residues. The germline V gene encodes CDR1 LNHDA and CDR2 SQIVND (reference sequence). Trimming pared 4 bases from V and 4 bases from J, leaving 8 bases between. CDR3 DNA: TGTGCCAGTAGTACCTCCCCGGGAAACACCATATATTTT. It codes for CASSTSPGNTIYF.

This sequence joins TRBV2 and TRBJ2-5; 8 positions match TRBD1. The ends lost 7 bases at V and 5 bases at J; junction bases unmatched: 6. Germline V gene sequence: CDR1 SNHLY, CDR2 FYNNEI. The CDR3 is 13 residues long. CDR3 protein: CASNLGQGETQYF. For the CDR3, the DNA is TGTGCCAGCAACCTCGGACAGGGTGAGACCCAGTACTTC. The variable domain in full, completed from reference TRBV2 and TRBJ2-5, reads EPEVTQTPSHQVTQMGQEVILRCVPISNHLYFYWYRQILGQKVEFLVSFYNNEISEKSEIFDDQFSVERPDGSNFTLKIRSTKLEDSAMYFCASNLGQGETQYFGPGTRLLVL.